This record concerns one T cell receptor beta chain sequence. The data were taken from a study of blood T cell repertoires in COVID-19. Study context: There were acute and convalescent COVID-19 samples, and they came from the United States, Italy and Spain. PBMCs, B-cell-depleted T cells, or T cells were the source of the cDNA or gDNA that made up the material.

Authors' analysis steps: Estimates of nucleated cell counts were drawn from the amplification of reference gene primers. Data came from immunoSEQ multiplex PCR; TCRdb stores just in-frame clones and leaves some out. Clonal size and the V and J genes are those of that table, whereas D and trimming came from the DNA. The profile covers 90,000 to 120,000 clones, with approximately 88% appearing a single time and 6.8% taken by the ten largest. Germline V CDR1 and CDR2: MNHEY, SMNVEV (reference sequence). J gave up 0 bases and V 0 bases, and 8 bases lay outside the gene matches. CDR3 length equals 17 residues.

The specimen sequenced was peripheral blood. This receptor was identified in a man aged 45-65 years with active or convalescent COVID-19. This chain links TRBV27 with TRBJ2-7, with 7 nucleotides matching TRBD2. CDR3 DNA sequence: TGTGCCAGCAGTTTATCCACCTTAAGCGGGACCTCCTACGAGCAGTACTTC. Protein product: CASSLSTLSGTSYEQYF.